These T cell receptor beta chains were read from a single sample in a study of blood T cell repertoires in COVID-19. The method was immunoSEQ multiplex PCR; TCRdb's version includes in-frame clones alone and lacks a portion of them. The sample holds 250,000 or so clones, around nine tenths seen once. Source material: peripheral blood. These TCRs come from a middle-aged man with active or convalescent COVID-19. The CDR3 runs from the conserved cysteine through the conserved F or W. Fields, in order: V gene, D gene, J gene, clone size, CDR3 protein, CDR3 DNA. The D gene is left open where the match is weak. Size is stated for part of the rows, as once, few or many counts, or as a class when the clone is expanded.

V: TRBV2; D: TRBD2; J: TRBJ2-4; size: NA; CDR3: CASNVLAGGNIQYF; DNA: TGTGCCAGCAACGTCCTAGCGGGGGGGAACATTCAGTACTTC
V: TRBV14; D: NA; J: TRBJ1-1; size: NA; CDR3: CASSHRALNTEAFF; DNA: TGTGCCAGCAGCCACAGGGCCCTGAACACTGAAGCTTTCTTT
V: TRBV30; D: TRBD1; J: TRBJ1-2; size: NA; CDR3: CAWGADRGIYGYTF; DNA: TGTGCCTGGGGGGCGGACAGGGGGATCTATGGCTACACCTTC
V: TRBV6-1; D: TRBD1; J: TRBJ1-3; size: NA; CDR3: CASSAAWGQGSGNTIYF; DNA: TGTGCCAGCAGTGCCGCCTGGGGACAGGGCTCTGGAAACACCATATATTTT
V: TRBV19; D: TRBD1; J: TRBJ1-2; size: few; CDR3: CASIGTGQREGYTF; DNA: TGTGCCAGTATCGGGACAGGGCAACGGGAAGGCTACACCTTC
V: TRBV6-5; D: TRBD1; J: TRBJ2-7; size: NA; CDR3: CATTRDRESEQYF; DNA: TGTGCCACCACCCGGGACAGGGAGTCCGAGCAGTACTTC
V: TRBV5-1; D: NA; J: TRBJ2-7; size: NA; CDR3: CASSLGGGPSYEQYF; DNA: TGCGCCAGCAGCTTGGGCGGGGGCCCCTCCTACGAGCAGTACTTC
V: TRBV3-1/TRBV3-2; D: NA; J: TRBJ1-2; size: once; CDR3: CASSQRGGGSLYGYTF; DNA: TGTGCCAGCAGCCAAAGGGGAGGGGGTTCCCTCTATGGCTACACCTTC
V: TRBV2; D: TRBD1; J: TRBJ1-1; size: NA; CDR3: CASRDRAEAEAFF; DNA: TGTGCCAGCAGGGACAGGGCTGAGGCTGAAGCTTTCTTT
V: TRBV25-1; D: NA; J: TRBJ1-3; size: NA; CDR3: CASSEWAVSSGNTIYF; DNA: TGTGCCAGCAGTGAATGGGCAGTCAGCTCTGGAAACACCATATATTTT
V: TRBV7-8; D: TRBD1; J: TRBJ1-3; size: NA; CDR3: CASSNRQGDTIYF; DNA: TGTGCCAGCAGCAACCGACAGGGAGACACCATATATTTT
V: TRBV7-9; D: NA; J: TRBJ1-1; size: NA; CDR3: CASSSTVNTEAFF; DNA: TGTGCCAGCAGCTCGACAGTTAACACTGAAGCTTTCTTT
V: TRBV6-5; D: NA; J: TRBJ1-4; size: NA; CDR3: CASSGLGTKNEKLFF; DNA: TGTGCCAGCAGCGGCCTGGGGACAAAAAATGAAAAACTGTTTTTT
V: TRBV5-6; D: TRBD1; J: TRBJ2-7; size: NA; CDR3: CASSFGQGVEQYF; DNA: TGTGCCAGCAGCTTTGGGCAGGGGGTCGAGCAGTACTTC
V: TRBV6-5; D: TRBD1; J: TRBJ1-1; size: NA; CDR3: CASSYFGQGSEAFF; DNA: TGTGCCAGCAGTTACTTTGGACAGGGAAGTGAAGCTTTCTTT
V: TRBV4-1; D: TRBD1; J: TRBJ2-7; size: NA; CDR3: CASSQDRGQGVPYEQYF; DNA: TGCGCCAGCAGCCAAGATCGAGGACAGGGGGTTCCCTACGAGCAGTACTTC
V: TRBV4-1; D: NA; J: TRBJ1-4; size: NA; CDR3: CASSQVTVNEKLFF; DNA: TGCGCCAGCAGCCAAGTCACAGTTAATGAAAAACTGTTTTTT
V: TRBV4-1; D: TRBD1; J: TRBJ1-3; size: few; CDR3: CASSQVLGQGNTIYF; DNA: TGCGCCAGCAGCCAAGTTCTGGGACAGGGAAACACCATATATTTT
V: TRBV7-6; D: TRBD2; J: TRBJ2-7; size: NA; CDR3: CASSLRGSGGSSYEQYF; DNA: TGTGCCAGCAGCTTACGGGGAAGCGGGGGAAGCTCCTACGAGCAGTACTTC
V: TRBV11-2; D: NA; J: TRBJ2-3; size: NA; CDR3: CASSSLLDTQYF; DNA: TGTGCCAGCAGCTCACTGCTGGATACGCAGTATTTT
V: TRBV27; D: TRBD1; J: TRBJ1-4; size: NA; CDR3: CASSSDRAGPREKLFF; DNA: TGTGCCAGCAGTTCGGACAGGGCGGGCCCTCGGGAAAAACTGTTTTTT
V: TRBV6-5; D: NA; J: TRBJ2-2; size: NA; CDR3: CASVSGTTTGELFF; DNA: TGTGCCAGCGTTAGCGGAACCACCACCGGGGAGCTGTTTTTT
V: TRBV3-1/TRBV3-2; D: NA; J: TRBJ2-3; size: once; CDR3: CASSPGRGGTQYF; DNA: TGTGCCAGCAGCCCGGGGAGGGGGGGCACGCAGTATTTT
V: TRBV7-3; D: NA; J: TRBJ1-6; size: NA; CDR3: CASSLIGGLGSPLHF; DNA: TGTGCCAGCAGCTTGATAGGGGGTCTGGGTTCACCCCTCCACTTT
V: TRBV6-5; D: TRBD1; J: TRBJ1-2; size: NA; CDR3: CAISQGALTYGYTF; DNA: TGTGCCATCTCACAGGGGGCGCTGACCTATGGCTACACCTTC
V: TRBV9; D: NA; J: TRBJ2-2; size: NA; CDR3: CASSAFTGELFF; DNA: TGTGCCAGCAGCGCCTTCACCGGGGAGCTGTTTTTT
V: TRBV2; D: TRBD2; J: TRBJ2-5; size: NA; CDR3: CASSENNPGLGRFVETQYF; DNA: TGTGCCAGCAGTGAAAATAATCCGGGACTAGGACGTTTCGTTGAGACCCAGTACTTC
V: TRBV19; D: NA; J: TRBJ2-6; size: NA; CDR3: CASRVQEAGANVLTF; DNA: TGTGCCAGTAGAGTACAGGAAGCTGGGGCCAACGTCCTGACTTTC
V: TRBV9; D: NA; J: TRBJ1-5; size: NA; CDR3: CASSSSQGAQPQHF; DNA: TGTGCCAGCAGCTCATCACAGGGTGCGCAGCCCCAGCATTTT
V: TRBV24-1; D: TRBD1; J: TRBJ1-4; size: NA; CDR3: CATSDWTGEKLFF; DNA: TGTGCCACCAGTGATTGGACAGGGGAAAAACTGTTTTTT
V: TRBV6-5; D: TRBD1; J: TRBJ1-5; size: NA; CDR3: CASSDGDRAGQPQHF; DNA: TGTGCCAGCAGCGACGGGGACAGGGCGGGGCAGCCCCAGCATTTT
V: TRBV28; D: NA; J: TRBJ2-2; size: NA; CDR3: CASSGQPPGELFF; DNA: TGTGCCAGCAGTGGACAGCCCCCCGGGGAGCTGTTTTTT
V: TRBV5-1; D: TRBD1; J: TRBJ1-1; size: NA; CDR3: CASSLQGLEDNEAFF; DNA: TGCGCCAGCAGCTTACAGGGGCTTGAGGATAATGAAGCTTTCTTT
V: TRBV4-1; D: NA; J: TRBJ2-7; size: NA; CDR3: CASSQLGGYYEQYF; DNA: TGCGCCAGCAGCCAATTGGGGGGATACTACGAGCAGTACTTC
V: TRBV24-1; D: TRBD1; J: TRBJ1-1; size: once; CDR3: CATSPTGTGGSNTEAFF; DNA: TGTGCCACCAGTCCGACCGGGACAGGGGGCTCTAACACTGAAGCTTTCTTT
V: TRBV12-1; D: NA; J: TRBJ1-5; size: NA; CDR3: CASSQTGSGGNQPQHF; DNA: TGTGCCAGCAGCCAAACGGGGTCAGGGGGCAATCAGCCCCAGCATTTT
V: TRBV12-3/TRBV12-4; D: NA; J: TRBJ1-4; size: NA; CDR3: CASRRGGEKLFF; DNA: TGTGCCAGCCGGAGGGGTGGTGAAAAACTGTTTTTT
V: TRBV11-2; D: NA; J: TRBJ2-2; size: NA; CDR3: CASSLGHGTLNTGELFF; DNA: TGTGCCAGCAGCTTAGGGCACGGGACACTGAACACCGGGGAGCTGTTTTTT
V: TRBV2; D: NA; J: TRBJ2-3; size: NA; CDR3: CASSEGLPPVDTQYF; DNA: TGTGCCAGCAGTGAGGGCCTTCCCCCGGTGGATACGCAGTATTTT